Here is one TCR beta chain with its context. This entry comes from a study of cytomegalovirus exposure and HLA in healthy donors. In the PCR, 60 Vbeta and 13 Jbeta primers were used. Profiling relied on immunoSEQ multiplex PCR, and the TCRdb table lists in-frame clones only, not all of them. The table lists approximately 140,000 clones, 73% of them singletons, with approximately 1.8% in the top ten. The length of the CDR3 is 16 residues. CDR1 is KGHSH, CDR2 LQKENI, per germline. The V gene end was trimmed by 2 bases and the J gene end by 4 bases; junction bases not matched to a gene: 9. The rearrangement uses TRBV18 and TRBJ2-7; TRBD1 agrees at 9 bases. Sequencing used PBMCs. This clonotype was obtained from a woman younger than 35 in good health and CMV-seronegative. CDR3 sequence reads: CASSPSTGTGSYEQYF. The DNA for the CDR3 is TGTGCCAGCTCACCAAGCACCGGGACAGGGTCGTACGAGCAGTACTTC.